A single sample gave rise to the 12 T cell receptor beta chains below, sequenced in a study of Graves' ophthalmopathy and Graves' hyperthyroidism. RNA transcripts yielded amplified TCR beta CDR3 regions. HTBI primers served in a first-round RT-PCR, which a second-round multiplex PCR followed. TCRdb analysed the multiplex PCR reads with MiXCR anew, one entry per CDR3 protein. The sample yields about 340,000 distinct CDR3 sequences, 17% seen once. The material sequenced was peripheral blood. Receptor source: an adult man with Graves' ophthalmopathy.

In regard to this clonotype: Compared with germline, one end of the junction differs, possibly owing to a read error. The chain links TRBV28 to TRBJ1-2; D perhaps matches TRBD1 (5 bases). The CDR3 runs 14 residues. From germline, CDR1 is MDHEN and CDR2 SYDVKM. CDR3 nucleotides: TGTGCCAGCGATACTCAGGGAGATAACTATGGCTACAACTTC. It specifies CASDTQGDNYGYNF.

This clonotype has ten or more counts. CDR3: CASRTNRLLNTEAFF. The CDR3 DNA is TGTGCCAGCAGGACAAATAGGTTGTTGAACACTGAAGCTTTCTTT. This rearrangement joins TRBV6-5 to TRBJ1-1, with no clear D. Trimming shortened V by 6 bases and J by 0 bases, and 14 bases separated the two germline ends. Germline V gene lookup returns CDR1 MNHEY and CDR2 SVGAGI. CDR3 length: 15 residues.

This clonotype was found many times. The chain recombines TRBV25-1 with TRBJ2-5; TRBD1 or TRBD2 may be the D gene (5 bases each). The germline V and J ends were trimmed by 3 bases and 0 bases, with 11 bases remaining between them. CDR1 is MGHDK and CDR2 is SYGVNS in the germline V gene. This CDR3 spans 15 amino acids. Here the CDR3 DNA reads TGTGCCAGCAGTGAGGAGAGGGACGACCAAGAGACCCAGTACTTC. Protein product: CASSEERDDQETQYF.

Only one count was recorded for this clonotype. This chain joins TRBV7-6 and TRBJ1-2, with a tentative D call TRBD1 (5 bases). Germline lookup yields CDR1 SGHVS and CDR2 FNYEAQ. V was trimmed by 1 base and J by 6 bases, leaving 21 bases between them. This CDR3 spans 17 amino acids. CDR3 amino acids: CASSLEGSGRGFHGYTF. CDR3 coding DNA: TGTGCCAGCAGCTTAGAAGGGTCGGGGCGAGGGTTCCATGGCTACACCTTC.

This clonotype turned up a few times. This chain links TRBV6-2 or TRBV6-3 with TRBJ1-5; a possible D gene is TRBD1 (5 bases). CDR1 and CDR2 (germline): MNHEY, SVGEGT. The V gene lost 2 bases and the J gene lost 6 bases, with 11 bases spanning the gap. This CDR3 comprises 14 residues. CDR3: CASSYAGYGQPQHF. DNA of the CDR3: TGTGCCAGCAGTTACGCAGGGTACGGTCAGCCCCAGCATTTT.

This clonotype was detected ten times or more. A read error is possible here, since a much larger clone lies one base away. The rearrangement uses TRBV6-5 and TRBJ1-3, with a tentative D call TRBD1 (6 bases). Trimming took 4 bases from V and 3 from J, leaving 13 bases between them. The CDR3 is made up of 15 amino acids. CDR1 and CDR2 (germline): MNHEY, SVGAGI. The CDR3 spells CASSSRPGVGNTIYF. CDR3 coding DNA: TGTGCCAGCAGTTCAAGACCAGGGGTTGGAAACACCATATATTTT.

In its sample, this clonotype was seen many times. The chain uses TRBV19 and TRBJ2-2; the D gene is possibly TRBD1 (6 bases). Per germline, CDR1 LNHDA and CDR2 SQIVND (reference sequence). The CDR3 is made up of 15 amino acids. Trimming left V 5 bases short and J 0 bases short, with 10 bases between. The CDR3 here is CASSGNRANTGELFF. CDR3 nucleotides: TGTGCCAGTAGTGGTAACAGGGCGAACACCGGGGAGCTGTTTTTT. Drawing the rest from reference TRBV19 and TRBJ2-2, the complete variable domain is DGGITQSPKYLFRKEGQNVTLSCEQNLNHDAMYWYRQDPGQGLRLIYYSQIVNDFQKGDIAEGYSVSREKKESFPLTVTSAQKNPTAFYLCASSGNRANTGELFFGEGSRLTVL.

This clonotype was recorded at least ten times. The rearrangement uses TRBV19 and TRBJ2-2, with TRBD1 matching over 12 bases. This CDR3 is built from 15 residues. CDR1 LNHDA and CDR2 SQIVND come from the germline V gene (reference sequence). V gave up 5 bases and J gave up 6 bases; unmatched junction bases: 4. This CDR3 reads CASSLRDRGPGELFF. The CDR3 coding sequence is TGTGCCAGTAGTCTCCGGGACAGGGGGCCCGGGGAGCTGTTTTTT.

This clonotype has a count of ten or more. This chain uses TRBV5-1 with TRBJ2-4; no reliable D call. Germline V gene lookup returns CDR1 SGHRS and CDR2 YFSETQ. The CDR3 is 14 amino acids. V lost 0 bases, J lost 0 bases, and 4 bases lay in between. This CDR3 reads CASSLGIAKNIQYF. In DNA, the CDR3 is TGCGCCAGCAGCTTGGGAATAGCCAAAAACATTCAGTACTTC.

This clonotype was picked up many times. The rearrangement uses TRBV2 and TRBJ2-5; D is perhaps TRBD1 (5 bases). V was pared by 5 bases and J by 0 bases, with 7 bases between. The CDR3 runs to 13 residues. Germline V gives CDR1 SNHLY, CDR2 FYNNEI. In DNA form, the CDR3 reads TGTGCCAGCAGTAGACAGCACCAAGAGACCCAGTACTTC. This translates into CASSRQHQETQYF.

The table lists this clonotype with many counts. This chain uses TRBV7-6 with TRBJ2-5; the D gene is possibly TRBD1 (5 bases). Germline CDR1 reads SGHVS; CDR2 reads FNYEAQ. The V and J ends lost 7 bases and 4 bases respectively, with 19 bases between them. The CDR3 totals 15 residues. In DNA, the CDR3 is TGTGCCAGCACTATTGGGGCTACTGGGGCAGAGACCCAGTACTTC. Protein sequence: CASTIGATGAETQYF.

The table lists this clonotype with many counts. The V call is TRBV19, the J call TRBJ1-1; D gene unclear. V lost 3 bases and J 5 bases, leaving 10 bases between the germline ends. This CDR3 has 13 residues. The germline V gene encodes CDR1 LNHDA and CDR2 SQIVND (reference sequence). For the CDR3, the DNA is TGTGCCAGTAGTATTGCCCGGGAGACTGAAGCTTTCTTT. This encodes CASSIARETEAFF.